The sequence of this T cell receptor (beta chain) was determined in a study of T cell changes during pregnancy in multiple sclerosis. V lost 0 bases to trimming and J lost 10 bases, with 23 bases between them. Germline V gene data show CDR1 as SGHNT and CDR2 as YYREEE (reference sequence). The CDR3 has 18 amino acids. Sequencing used immunoSEQ multiplex PCR; TCRdb keeps in-frame clones, though not all of them. Of roughly 48,000 clones in the sample, about 92% are singletons; the top ten hold approximately 0.9%. This clonotype was obtained from a female donor in good health, enrolled as a control in a pregnancy study. The source material was CD4+ T cells from peripheral blood mononuclear cells, sampled in the second trimester of pregnancy. V gene TRBV5-4 combines with J gene TRBJ1-6; D is possibly TRBD1 (6 bases). The CDR3 sequence is CASSLAGGGGILGSPLHF. CDR3 coding DNA: TGTGCCAGCAGCTTGGCCGGAGGGGGGGGTATATTGGGGTCACCCCTCCACTTT.